Following are 32 T cell receptor beta chains from one sample sequenced in a study of T cells in Graves' hyperthyroidism and ophthalmopathy. Amplification of TCR beta CDR3 regions used RNA as the template. First-round RT-PCR with HTBI primers amplified the TCR CDR3 region. In TCRdb, the multiplex PCR reads were re-called with MiXCR into one record per CDR3 protein. The table lists about 560,000 distinct CDR3 sequences, about a sixth of them singletons, with approximately 18% in the top ten. What was sequenced was blood. The receptors shown here come from a woman aged 18-29 years with Graves' hyperthyroidism.

This clonotype appeared a few times. The chain joins TRBV4-1 to TRBJ1-6; 7 positions match TRBD1. The germline gives CDR1 MGHRA, CDR2 YSYEKL. The trim removed 5 bases at V and 7 bases at J, leaving 14 bases unmatched. This CDR3 is built from 17 residues. Written as DNA, the CDR3 is TGCGCCAGCAGCTCGACAGGGCTCCGACGGATCAATTCACCCCTCCACTTT. This translates into CASSSTGLRRINSPLHF.

This clonotype came up a few times. CDR3 sequence (DNA): TGTGCCAGCAGCTTAGTCCGGGTGAGCCAGCCCCAGCATTTT. Translated, it gives CASSLVRVSQPQHF. The chain recombines TRBV11-3 with TRBJ1-5; D gene unclear. V gave up 1 base and J gave up 7 bases, with 11 bases separating them. This CDR3 is built from 14 residues. Germline assignment: CDR1 SGHNT and CDR2 YENEEA.

Only one count was recorded for this clonotype. A much larger clone differs by one base, so this may be a read error. This chain uses TRBV20-1 with TRBJ2-1; 10 bases fit TRBD2. Near its end, the DNA agrees better with TRBJ2-7, so the J call may be wrong. In germline, CDR1 is DFQATT, CDR2 SNEGSKA (reference sequence). CDR3 length equals 17 residues. Written as DNA, the CDR3 is TGCAGTGCTAGAGATGAGGCTCGGACTAGCGGCTACAATGAGCAGTACTTC. It codes for CSARDEARTSGYNEQYF.

V is TRBV2 and J is TRBJ1-6; D may be TRBD1 (5 bases). The V end was cut by 8 bases, the J end by 7 bases, with 12 bases between. CDR3 length equals 13 residues. From germline, CDR1 is SNHLY and CDR2 FYNNEI. The CDR3 loop is CASAGRINSPLHF. The CDR3 DNA sequence: TGTGCCAGCGCGGGACGGATAAATTCACCCCTCCACTTT.

The genes are TRBV24-1 and TRBJ2-1; 11 bases line up with TRBD1. The germline gives CDR1 KGHDR, CDR2 SFDVKD. V trimming: 5 bases; J trimming: 2 bases; junction bases outside the gene matches: 1. The CDR3 covers 15 residues. CDR3 DNA sequence: TGTGCCACCAGTGGGGACAGGGGGACCTACAATGAGCAGTTCTTC. Encoded protein: CATSGDRGTYNEQFF.

The chain employs TRBV4-3 and TRBJ2-4; no firm D call. CDR3 length: 15 residues. Deletions cut 1 base from V and 0 bases from J, with 7 bases between. The germline CDR1 and CDR2 sequences are LGHNA and YSLEER. Written as DNA, the CDR3 is TGCGCCAGCAGCCAAGGAGCACTAGCCAAAAACATTCAGTACTTC. Translation gives CASSQGALAKNIQYF.

This clonotype was recorded a few times. The chain links TRBV29-1 to TRBJ1-1; maybe TRBD1 (5 bases). The germline V gene encodes CDR1 SQVTM and CDR2 ANQGSEA. This CDR3 is 13 amino acids long. V lost 6 bases, J lost 6 bases, and 17 bases lay in between. CDR3 loop: CSVAGSGFAEAFF. CDR3 sequence (DNA): TGCAGCGTAGCAGGGTCCGGTTTTGCTGAAGCTTTCTTT.

The V call is TRBV6-1, the J call TRBJ2-1; 8 positions match TRBD1. The length of the CDR3 is 21 residues. The V gene end was trimmed by 1 base and the J gene end by 0 bases; junction bases not matched to a gene: 17. Germline values: CDR1 MNHNS, CDR2 SASEGT. The CDR3 is CASSEVFSVMDRASSYNEQFF. CDR3 nucleotide sequence: TGTGCCAGCAGTGAAGTTTTTAGTGTAATGGACAGGGCGAGCTCCTACAATGAGCAGTTCTTC.

The chain employs TRBV24-1 and TRBJ2-7, with 9 bases lining up with TRBD1. The CDR3 is 19 residues long. CDR1 and CDR2 from the germline V gene are KGHDR and SFDVKD. V trimming: 2 bases; J trimming: 5 bases; junction bases outside the gene matches: 18. Here the CDR3 DNA reads TGTGCCACCAGTGATTCCGTCCCGGGACAGGGTGCCCTAATCCACGAGCAGTACTTC. Residues: CATSDSVPGQGALIHEQYF.

There are many counts of this clonotype. This chain joins TRBV30 and TRBJ2-7; 8 positions agree with TRBD1. The CDR3 spans 12 residues. Germline V gives CDR1 GTSNPN, CDR2 SVGIG (reference sequence). V trimming: 6 bases; J trimming: 2 bases; junction bases outside the gene matches: 3. CDR3 DNA: TGTGCCTGCGGGACAGGTGCCTACGAGCAGTACTTC. This encodes CACGTGAYEQYF. The full variable domain, completed using reference TRBV30 and TRBJ2-7, is SQTIHQWPATLVQPVGSPLSLECTVEGTSNPNLYWYRQAAGRGLQLLFYSVGIGQISSEVPQNLSASRPQDRQFILSSKKLLLSDSGFYLCACGTGAYEQYFGPGTRLTVT.

This clonotype came up a few times. The genes are TRBV6-5 and TRBJ1-5; D gene unclear. Trimming took 4 bases from V and 5 from J, leaving 6 bases between them. In germline, CDR1 is MNHEY, CDR2 SVGAGI. This CDR3 is built from 12 residues. CDR3 DNA: TGTGCCAGCAGTTTGGGGTATCAGCCCCAGCATTTT. Translated, it gives CASSLGYQPQHF.

This clonotype appeared a few times. The chain joins TRBV20-1 to TRBJ1-6; D unresolved. V was pared by 0 bases and J by 5 bases, with 14 bases between. CDR1 is DFQATT, CDR2 SNEGSKA, per germline (reference sequence). The CDR3 has 16 amino acids. CDR3 region: CSARDNQNQHNSPLHF. The CDR3 DNA reads TGCAGTGCTAGAGATAACCAGAACCAACATAATTCACCCCTCCACTTT.

There are many counts of this clonotype. This chain uses TRBV6-6 with TRBJ2-3; perhaps TRBD2 as D (5 bases). V lost 0 bases to trimming and J lost 0 bases, with 25 bases between them. The V gene's germline CDR1 is MNHNY and CDR2 SVGAGI (reference sequence). The CDR3 loop spans 21 amino acids. The CDR3 sequence: CASSYSIGGSSPPSSTDTQYF. The CDR3 coding sequence is TGTGCCAGCAGTTACTCCATCGGCGGGTCTTCCCCCCCCTCTAGCACAGATACGCAGTATTTT.

This clonotype was seen only once. The J gene is TRBJ2-1, the V gene TRBV30, with 7 bases fitting TRBD1. The germline gives CDR1 GTSNPN, CDR2 SVGIG (reference sequence). The V segment lost 8 bases and the J segment 5 bases; nucleotides outside the gene matches: 9. The CDR3 consists of 13 residues. The CDR3 DNA is TGTGCCGGATTGACAGGGTCTAACAATGAGCAGTTCTTC. It specifies CAGLTGSNNEQFF.

This clonotype has at least ten counts. V gene TRBV28 combines with J gene TRBJ2-1; possible D gene TRBD2, 6 bases. Germline V gene sequence: CDR1 MDHEN, CDR2 SYDVKM. This CDR3 has 15 residues. The V end lost 2 bases, the J end lost 2 bases, and 10 bases lay between the germline ends. CDR3 sequence (DNA): TGTGCCAGCAGTTTACCGGGACTTCCCTACAATGAGCAGTTCTTC. It codes for CASSLPGLPYNEQFF.

This clonotype was counted at least ten times. V gene TRBV18 combines with J gene TRBJ2-5; maybe TRBD2 (5 bases). This CDR3 spans 15 amino acids. The V end was cut by 0 bases, the J end by 5 bases, with 13 bases between. Per the germline V gene, CDR1 is KGHSH and CDR2 is LQKENI. This chain's CDR3 is CASSPPSSGRETQYF. The CDR3 bases are TGTGCCAGCTCACCACCGAGCAGCGGTCGGGAGACCCAGTACTTC.

The chain couples TRBV7-9 to TRBJ1-2; D not resolved. The germline CDR1 and CDR2 sequences are SEHNR and FQNEAQ (reference sequence). This CDR3 spans 13 amino acids. Deletions cut 3 bases from V and 6 bases from J, with 11 bases between. The CDR3 loop reads CASSFSPEDGYTF. The DNA for the CDR3 is TGTGCCAGCAGCTTTTCCCCAGAAGATGGCTACACCTTC.

On this clonotype itself: One end of the junction does not line up with germline, which may come from a read error. This rearrangement joins TRBV4-1 to TRBJ2-7; D perhaps matches TRBD1 (5 bases). CDR1 is MGHRA and CDR2 is YSYEKL in the germline V gene. This CDR3 is 14 amino acids long. CDR3 DNA: TGCGCCAGCAGCCAAGGGGGCGGACCCTACGATCAGTACTTC. As protein: CASSQGGGPYDQYF.

This clonotype showed up just a few times. The chain is built from TRBV6-2 or TRBV6-3 and TRBJ2-7, with 7 bases identical to TRBD2. This CDR3 has 13 residues. After removal of 6 bases from V and 6 bases from J, the junction contained 8 bases not matched to a gene. Germline CDR1 MNHEY, CDR2 SVGEGT. The CDR3: CASSSWEGFEQYF. In DNA, the CDR3 is TGTGCCAGCAGCTCATGGGAGGGGTTCGAGCAGTACTTC.

This clonotype was observed many times. V usage is TRBV27 and J usage is TRBJ2-5; D possibly corresponds to TRBD1 (5 bases). Between the trimmed V and J ends, which lost 6 bases and 2 bases, there was a span of 19 bases. The CDR3 contains 16 residues. Germline values: CDR1 MNHEY, CDR2 SMNVEV (reference sequence). The CDR3 nucleotides read TGTGCCAGCAGCCCCGAGGACCCAAAGGGGCAAGAGACCCAGTACTTC. It is translated as CASSPEDPKGQETQYF.

This clonotype was counted many times. The chain couples TRBV12-3 or TRBV12-4 to TRBJ1-1, with 8 positions matching TRBD1. The V gene end was trimmed by 6 bases and the J gene end by 4 bases; junction bases not matched to a gene: 7. The CDR3 runs to 14 residues. The chain's CDR3 is CASSLQGVGTEAFF. The CDR3 DNA reads TGTGCCAGCAGCCTACAGGGGGTCGGCACTGAAGCTTTCTTT.

This clonotype was detected ten times or more. This chain uses TRBV20-1 with TRBJ2-3; 12 bases match TRBD2. Per the germline V gene, CDR1 is DFQATT and CDR2 is SNEGSKA (reference sequence). The CDR3 is made up of 16 amino acids. Germline trimming cut 6 bases from V and 0 bases from J; bases unmatched to any gene: 7. The CDR3 coding sequence is TGCAGTGCGGACCTCGGACTAGCGGGGAGCACAGATACGCAGTATTTT. Amino acid sequence: CSADLGLAGSTDTQYF.

This clonotype occurred many times. The gene calls are TRBV11-3 and TRBJ2-2, with D perhaps TRBD2 (6 bases). The V end was cut by 4 bases, the J end by 1 base, with 10 bases between. The CDR3 is made up of 15 amino acids. Germline CDR1 is SGHNT and CDR2 is YENEEA. The CDR3 bases are TGTGCCAGCAGCTGGGACTGGGTGAACACCGGGGAGCTGTTTTTT. It encodes CASSWDWVNTGELFF.

This chain joins TRBV3-1 and TRBJ2-7; TRBD2 matches 9 bases. This CDR3 is 18 amino acids long. J lost 4 bases, V lost 1 base, and 14 bases had no gene match. Per the germline V gene, CDR1 is LGHDT and CDR2 is YNNKEL (reference sequence). The CDR3 coding sequence is TGTGCCAGCAGCCAAGTTCTAGGAGGGAATAGCGGGAGTTACGAGCAGTACTTC. Its translation is CASSQVLGGNSGSYEQYF.

This clonotype was seen at least ten times. This chain uses TRBV20-1 with TRBJ2-7; 13 bases fit TRBD2. CDR3 length equals 14 residues. Trimming removed 4 bases from V and 3 bases from J; junction bases left unmatched: 3. CDR1 is DFQATT, CDR2 SNEGSKA, per germline (reference sequence). The CDR3 spells CSAKGLAGSYEQYF. The CDR3 DNA follows: TGCAGTGCTAAGGGACTAGCGGGGAGCTACGAGCAGTACTTC.

This clonotype came up many times. The J gene is TRBJ2-3, the V gene TRBV20-1, with 9 nucleotides matching TRBD2. Germline CDR1 DFQATT, CDR2 SNEGSKA (reference sequence). V was pared by 3 bases and J by 4 bases, with 8 bases of the junction left unmatched. CDR3 length: 15 residues. The CDR3 reads CSARATSGTPDTQYF. The CDR3 DNA follows: TGCAGTGCTAGGGCGACTAGCGGAACCCCAGATACGCAGTATTTT.

This clonotype was observed a handful of times. This rearrangement joins TRBV20-1 to TRBJ1-5, with D tentatively TRBD1 (6 bases). V was clipped by 0 bases and J by 4 bases, with 25 bases between them. The CDR3 loop spans 19 amino acids. Germline V gene sequence: CDR1 DFQATT, CDR2 SNEGSKA (reference sequence). CDR3 bases: TGCAGTGCTAGAGAGAGAGGGAGAGGAAAGGGGGGTAGAAATCAGCCCCAGCATTTT. It is translated as CSARERGRGKGGRNQPQHF.

This clonotype has more than one count but fewer than ten. The CDR3 DNA sequence: TGTGCCACCAGCGCCCGACAGGGCCCAGCGGCGGAGCAGTACTTC. Translation: CATSARQGPAAEQYF. V and J are TRBV15 and TRBJ2-7; TRBD1 agrees at 7 bases. V lost 5 bases, J lost 7 bases, and 14 bases stayed unmatched. CDR1 and CDR2 from the germline V gene are LNHNV and YYDKDF (reference sequence). This CDR3 region has 15 residues.

For this clonotype: This may be a read error: a much more frequent sequence differs by one nucleotide. The V gene is TRBV5-6, the J gene TRBJ2-2; no clear D gene. The CDR3 has 13 amino acids. V was cut by 6 bases and J by 0 bases, with 6 bases left in between. Looked up from germline, CDR1 is SGHDT and CDR2 is YYEEEE. The CDR3 sequence is CASIRANTGELFF. DNA of the CDR3: TGTGCCAGCATCCGGGCGAACACCGGGGAGCTGTTTTTT.

In this sample, this clonotype turned up a few times. CDR3 loop: CASQGGQISYEQYF. CDR3 nucleotides: TGTGCCTCACAAGGGGGGCAGATCTCCTACGAGCAGTACTTC. The gene calls are TRBV6-1 and TRBJ2-7; D is tentatively TRBD1 or TRBD2 (6 bases each). The ends were cut back, 11 bases at V and 0 bases at J, with 17 bases in the middle. The CDR3 length is 14 residues. Germline values: CDR1 MNHNS, CDR2 SASEGT.

Comments on this clonotype: Germline and junction disagree at one end, which may indicate a read error. The rearrangement uses TRBV6-2 or TRBV6-3 and TRBJ1-1; no reliable D call. The germline gives CDR1 MNHEY, CDR2 SVGEGT. The CDR3 loop spans 15 amino acids. The CDR3 region is CVSSYSTALNTEAFF. CDR3 in DNA: TGTGTCAGCAGTTACTCCACAGCCCTGAACACTGAAGCTTTCTTT.

This chain uses TRBV9 with TRBJ2-1; tentatively, D is TRBD2 (6 bases). The CDR3 consists of 15 residues. V was pared by 3 bases and J by 1 base, with 11 bases between. CDR1 is SGDLS and CDR2 is YYNGEE in the germline V gene. CDR3 protein: CASSDGSRSYNEQFF. The DNA for the CDR3 is TGTGCCAGCAGCGACGGGAGTAGATCCTACAATGAGCAGTTCTTC.